The rows below give T cell receptor beta chains drawn from one sample of a study of beta chain features in type 1 diabetes. Assay used: immunoSEQ multiplex PCR; TCRdb lists only in-frame clones, some missing. The sample has approximately 170,000 clones, less than 9.5% seen once; the top ten hold about 2.5%. Sequencing was carried out using central memory CD4+ T cells from blood. The receptors stem from a woman aged 18-35 years in good health. The CDR3 runs from the conserved cysteine through the conserved F or W.

TRBV27,TRBJ1-2,CASSPSATGAYGYTF
TRBV7-9,TRBJ2-7,CASSPQQGSLTEQYF
TRBV28,TRBJ2-7,CASTPRTSSYEQYF
TRBV2,TRBJ1-1,CASSEDGGTEAFF
TRBV7-2,TRBJ1-2,CASSLDSGMVFDYTF
TRBV6-5,TRBJ1-4,CASSLGQGLEKLFF
TRBV5-1,TRBJ2-7,CASSLEGTGVGEQYF
TRBV29-1,TRBJ2-1,CSVDLWTVRVDEQFF
TRBV7-2,TRBJ2-5,CASSLASGDWETQYF
TRBV11-3,TRBJ2-7,CASSLAPSGSFYEQYF
TRBV27,TRBJ1-5,CASSLGGENQPQHF
TRBV5-8,TRBJ2-1,CASSFKGRNYNEQFF
TRBV30,TRBJ1-1,CAWRFHGANTEAFF
TRBV7-9,TRBJ1-6,CASGTPGQYNSPLHF
TRBV5-1,TRBJ2-5,CASRTGYGTFQETQYF
TRBV18,TRBJ2-6,CASSSQGAPGANVLTF
TRBV11-2,TRBJ2-2,CASSRQGDGELFF
TRBV4-2,TRBJ1-5,CASSQDHMVGNQPQHF
TRBV2,TRBJ2-1,CASSSGTSGVNEQFF
TRBV5-4,TRBJ2-5,CASRVRGEASSGTQYF
TRBV9,TRBJ2-1,CASNQSPDNEQFF
TRBV30,TRBJ2-2,CAEERAYTGELFF
TRBV5-4,TRBJ2-5,CASTPPGQPQETQYF
TRBV2,TRBJ2-2,CASNGLGSGELFF
TRBV7-7,TRBJ2-3,CASSYRGTDTQYF
TRBV5-1,TRBJ1-1,CASSPRGQNTEAFF
TRBV14,TRBJ1-2,CASSQDTTHYGYTF
TRBV4-1,TRBJ2-3,CASSQERGLAGVGTDTQYF
TRBV2,TRBJ1-2,CASNYGPSGLDYGYTF
TRBV5-1,TRBJ1-4,CASSLDWWEKEKLFF
TRBV6-5,TRBJ1-4,CASRSGDATNEKLFF
TRBV29-1,TRBJ1-5,CSVRDNYNQPQHF
TRBV6-6,TRBJ1-5,CASSYEGNQPQHF
TRBV19,TRBJ2-5,CASSTPGGQETQYF
TRBV10-1,TRBJ1-1,CASSSGGSTEAFF
TRBV7-2,TRBJ2-5,CASSLAAGGLGEETQYF
TRBV6-5,TRBJ1-1,CASSFVQGSSEAFF
TRBV18,TRBJ2-7,CASSPPTASSYEQYF
TRBV4-1,TRBJ2-7,CASSQALVREQYF
TRBV12-5,TRBJ2-3,CASGSLPGQGRDTQYF
TRBV7-2,TRBJ2-7,CASSQGLAVVYEQYF
TRBV19,TRBJ1-2,CASSTLRDRPAHGYTF
TRBV12-2,TRBJ2-3,CASRLEWYEFVASGILTDTQYF
TRBV6-6,TRBJ1-4,CASSFAPGTGNEKLFF
TRBV4-1,TRBJ2-1,CASSQDLEFRFF
TRBV6-5,TRBJ1-2,CASSYPPGQAGGYTF
TRBV5-1,TRBJ2-7,CASSPRQTYEQYF
TRBV10-3,TRBJ2-1,CAISELVDGGEQFF
TRBV2,TRBJ2-3,CASSPLAGGTDTQYF
TRBV10-3,TRBJ1-2,CAISASFYGYTF
TRBV4-2,TRBJ1-1,CASGGSTEAFF
TRBV18,TRBJ1-2,CASSPERQGYGYTF
TRBV7-2,TRBJ2-3,CASSSRDRLDTQYF
TRBV7-3,TRBJ2-1,CASSLGAGSYNEQFF
TRBV23-1,TRBJ1-2,CASRYDRLPDGYTF